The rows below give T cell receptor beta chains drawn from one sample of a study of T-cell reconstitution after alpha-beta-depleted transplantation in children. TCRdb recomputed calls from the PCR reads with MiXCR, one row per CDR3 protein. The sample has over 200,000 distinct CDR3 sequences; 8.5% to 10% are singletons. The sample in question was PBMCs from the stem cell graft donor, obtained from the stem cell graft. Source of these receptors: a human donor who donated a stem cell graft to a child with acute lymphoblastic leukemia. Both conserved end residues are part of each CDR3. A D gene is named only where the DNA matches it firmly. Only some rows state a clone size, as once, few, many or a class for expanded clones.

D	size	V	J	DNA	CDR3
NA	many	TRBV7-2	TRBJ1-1	TGTGCCAGCAGCTATCGGACGAACACTGAAGCTTTCTTT	CASSYRTNTEAFF
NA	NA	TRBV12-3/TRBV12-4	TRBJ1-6	TGTGCCAGCACCGTCACCCAGGGTGGACGTCCCCTCCACTTT	CASTVTQGGRPLHF
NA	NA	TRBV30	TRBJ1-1	TGTGCCTGGAGTGTTTCCAGGGCGATCCCCACGAACACTGAAGCTTTCTTT	CAWSVSRAIPTNTEAFF
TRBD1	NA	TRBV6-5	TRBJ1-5	TGTGCCAGCAGTTCCCCGGGACAGGGGAACCAGCATTTT	CASSSPGQGNQHF
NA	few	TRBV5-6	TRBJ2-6	TGTGCCAGCAGGCAGGACGCTGGGGCCAACGTCCTGACTTTC	CASRQDAGANVLTF
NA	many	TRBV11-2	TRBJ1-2	TGTGCCAGCAGCTTAGAGGTGTCTAACTATGGCTACACCTTC	CASSLEVSNYGYTF
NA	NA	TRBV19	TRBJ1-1	TGTGCCAGTAGTATATTACCCGGCGCTGAAGCTTTCTTT	CASSILPGAEAFF
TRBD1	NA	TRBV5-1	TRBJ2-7	TGCGCCAGCAGCCTCTCCGGGACAGGCTCCTACGAGCAGTACTTC	CASSLSGTGSYEQYF
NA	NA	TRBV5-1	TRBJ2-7	TGCGCCAGCAGCTTGGCCGACGAGTGGTACTTC	CASSLADEWYF
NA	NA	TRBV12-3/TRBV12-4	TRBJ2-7	TGTGCCAGCAGTTTAGGCCGACAGGTGGGCGAGCAGTACTTC	CASSLGRQVGEQYF
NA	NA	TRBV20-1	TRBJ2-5	TGCTGTGCTAGAGATCCCCCTTCCCGGGGAATACAAGAGACCCAGTACTTC	CCARDPPSRGIQETQYF
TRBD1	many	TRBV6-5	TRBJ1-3	TGTGCCAGCAGTTACTATTCGGCAGGGGGTGTCTCTGGAAACACCATATATTTT	CASSYYSAGGVSGNTIYF
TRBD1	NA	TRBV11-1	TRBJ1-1	TGTGCCAGCAGCTCGACAGGGGGAATGAACACTGAAGCTTTCTTT	CASSSTGGMNTEAFF
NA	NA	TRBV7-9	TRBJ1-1	TGTGCCAGCAGACCTGGCGGCGGGTTTACTGAAGCTTTCTTT	CASRPGGGFTEAFF
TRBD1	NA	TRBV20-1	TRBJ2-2	TGCAGTGCTAGGGTGGGACAGGGGTGGGCCGGGGAGCTGTTTTTT	CSARVGQGWAGELFF
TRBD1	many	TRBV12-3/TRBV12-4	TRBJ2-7	TGTGCCAGCAGTCCTCATACCGGGACAGGGCCCAACGAGCAGTACTTC	CASSPHTGTGPNEQYF
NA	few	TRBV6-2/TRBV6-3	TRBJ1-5	TGTGCCAGCAGTTACTCGATGGGAGGAATGGGCAGCAATCAGCCCCAGCATTTT	CASSYSMGGMGSNQPQHF
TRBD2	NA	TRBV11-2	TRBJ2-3	TGTGCCAGCAGCCCGATGTTCAGGAGCGGGGGTGGGGCAGATACGCAGTATTTT	CASSPMFRSGGGADTQYF
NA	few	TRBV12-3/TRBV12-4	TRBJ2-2	TGTGCCAGCAGTAGCGGGCAGAACACCGGGGAGCTGTTTTTT	CASSSGQNTGELFF
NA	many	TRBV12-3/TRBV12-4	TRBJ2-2	TGTGCCAGCAGTGCCCACAGGGATTCCGGGGAGCTGTTTTTT	CASSAHRDSGELFF
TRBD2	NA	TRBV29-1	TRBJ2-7	TGCAGCGTGGGACTAGACGCCTACGAGCAGTACTTC	CSVGLDAYEQYF
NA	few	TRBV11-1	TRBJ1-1	TGTGCCAGCAGCCCACGGACAACGGAGATGAACACTGAAGCTTTCTTT	CASSPRTTEMNTEAFF
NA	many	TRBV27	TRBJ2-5	TGTGCCAGCAGTTTAAGGATACAATCTCACCAAGAGACCCAGTACTTC	CASSLRIQSHQETQYF
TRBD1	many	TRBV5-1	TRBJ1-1	TGCGCCAGCAGCTCCACAGGGGGCGAAAATGCTTTCTTT	CASSSTGGENAFF
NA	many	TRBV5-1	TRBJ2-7	TGCGCCAGCAGCTTGGAGGGACGGGGATGGGACGAGCAGTACTTC	CASSLEGRGWDEQYF
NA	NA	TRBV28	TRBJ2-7	TGTGCCAGCAGTGGTACACGGTCCTACGAGCAGTACTTC	CASSGTRSYEQYF
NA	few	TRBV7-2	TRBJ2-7	TGTGCCAGCACAAAGCAGGGGCCTTCCTACGAGCAGTACTTC	CASTKQGPSYEQYF
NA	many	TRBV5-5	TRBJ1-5	TGTGCCAGCAGCTCTAACTGGGTGGGAATGGACAATCAGCCCCAGCATTTT	CASSSNWVGMDNQPQHF
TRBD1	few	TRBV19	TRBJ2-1	TGTGCCAGTAAGGGGCAGGGGGCAAGTGAGCAGTTCTTC	CASKGQGASEQFF
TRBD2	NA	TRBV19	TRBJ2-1	TGTGCCAGTAGTATAGCACTAGCGGTCACGAATGAGCAGTTCTTC	CASSIALAVTNEQFF
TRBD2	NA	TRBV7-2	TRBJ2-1	TGTGCCAGCAGCTTAGCGCTAGCGGGGGCCACATACAATGAGCAGTTCTTC	CASSLALAGATYNEQFF
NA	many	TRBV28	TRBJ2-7	TGTGCCAGCAGCCGACCCCCCCATGAGTCGTCCGAGCAGTACTTC	CASSRPPHESSEQYF
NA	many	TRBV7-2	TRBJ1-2	TGTGCCAGCAGCTTCCAGACGGGGACCGGTGGCTACACCTTC	CASSFQTGTGGYTF
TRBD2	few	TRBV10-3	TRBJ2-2	TGTGCCATCAGTAAAAGCGGGGGGGCTCCAAACACCGGGGAGCTGTTTTTT	CAISKSGGAPNTGELFF
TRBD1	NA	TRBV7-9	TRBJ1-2	TGTGCCAGCAGCTCCCGGGACAGGGGACCCAACTATGGCTACACCTTC	CASSSRDRGPNYGYTF
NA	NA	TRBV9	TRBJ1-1	TGTGCCAGCAGCCCGACCCGCGGGGGCACTGAAGCTTTCTTT	CASSPTRGGTEAFF
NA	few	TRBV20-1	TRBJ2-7	TGCAGTGCTAGAGGGACAGTCGACTACGAGCAGTACTTC	CSARGTVDYEQYF
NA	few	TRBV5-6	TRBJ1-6	TGTGCCAGCAGCTTATCCGGGACGGATTATTCACCCCTCCACTTT	CASSLSGTDYSPLHF
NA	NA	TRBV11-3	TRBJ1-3	TGTGCCAGCAGCCTCCACCCCGAAAACACCATATATTTT	CASSLHPENTIYF
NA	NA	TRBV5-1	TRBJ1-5	TGCGCCAGCAGCTTTTCGGGGGTAAGAAATCAGCCCCAGCATTTT	CASSFSGVRNQPQHF
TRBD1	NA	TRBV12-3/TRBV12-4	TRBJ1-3	TGTGCCAGCACCGGGGACAGGGTGTTTAACACCATATATTTT	CASTGDRVFNTIYF
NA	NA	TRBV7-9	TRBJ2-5	TGTGCCAGCAGCCCCAGGGGAGAAGAGACCCAGTACTTC	CASSPRGEETQYF
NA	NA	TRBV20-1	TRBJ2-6	TGCAGTGCTAGTTACAACACTGGGGCCAACGTCCTGACTTTC	CSASYNTGANVLTF
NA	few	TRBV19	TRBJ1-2	TGTGCCAGTACCGGAGAGGCAAACCAGGAGTTCCTCGTTAATGGCTACACCTTC	CASTGEANQEFLVNGYTF
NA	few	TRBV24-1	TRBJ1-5	TGTGCCACCAGTGACCCGCAGGGGTCCCAGCATTTT	CATSDPQGSQHF
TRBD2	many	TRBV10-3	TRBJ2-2	TGTGCCACCACAGGAGCGGGGGCCGACACCGGGGAGCTGTTTTTT	CATTGAGADTGELFF
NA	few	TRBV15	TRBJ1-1	TGTGCCACCAGCAGAGATCGCGTGGGTGGGACTGAAGCTTTCTTT	CATSRDRVGGTEAFF
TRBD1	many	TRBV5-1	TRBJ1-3	TGCGCCAGCAGCGTCGGGACAGGGCTAAACACCATATATTTT	CASSVGTGLNTIYF
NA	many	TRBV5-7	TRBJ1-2	TGTGCCAGCAGCCTCCTTGGGCAGGGCTATGGCTACACCTTC	CASSLLGQGYGYTF
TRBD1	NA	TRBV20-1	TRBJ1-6	TGCAGTGCCTGGGACAGGGACCTTAATTCACCCCTCCACTTT	CSAWDRDLNSPLHF
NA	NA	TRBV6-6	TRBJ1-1	TGTGCCAGCAGCCCCGTGTTCACTGAAGCTTTCTTT	CASSPVFTEAFF
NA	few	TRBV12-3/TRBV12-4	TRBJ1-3	TGTGCCAGCAGTCACGAGTTGGGTGGAAACACCATATATTTT	CASSHELGGNTIYF
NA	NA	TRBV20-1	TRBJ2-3	TGCAGTGCTAGGAGGTCACAGCTTAACACAGATACGCAGTATTTT	CSARRSQLNTDTQYF